The 7 T cell receptor beta chains listed next were all sequenced from one sample in a study of blood T cell repertoires in COVID-19. The assay was immunoSEQ multiplex PCR, and TCRdb's table has in-frame clones only and misses some. This table has hundreds of thousands of clones, roughly 89% appearing once. Sequencing was performed on PBMCs or T cells enriched from blood (not recorded which). The receptors shown here come from a woman aged 25 to 39 who had recovered from COVID-19.

The V and J genes are TRBV12-3 or TRBV12-4 and TRBJ2-1; D may be TRBD1 (5 bases). V lost 3 bases, J lost 9 bases, and 9 bases lay in between. The CDR3 runs 12 residues. CDR3 bases: TGTGCCAGCAGTTTTGGGGCGGTTGAGCAGTTCTTC. Translated, it gives CASSFGAVEQFF.

This chain links TRBV19 with TRBJ1-2, with TRBD1 identical over 8 bases. Germline V gives CDR1 LNHDA, CDR2 SQIVND (reference sequence). This CDR3 has 17 residues. The J segment lost 4 bases and the V segment lost 4 bases, leaving 14 bases of the junction unmatched. The CDR3 protein is CASSKSSLTGGAYGYTF. As DNA, the CDR3 is TGTGCCAGTAGTAAATCAAGCCTTACAGGGGGAGCCTATGGCTACACCTTC.

The chain employs TRBV5-1 and TRBJ1-1, with TRBD1 as a possible D gene (6 bases). Trimming took 0 bases from V and 8 from J, leaving 14 bases between them. This CDR3 spans 14 amino acids. CDR1 and CDR2 (germline): SGHRS, YFSETQ. The CDR3 DNA reads TGCGCCAGCAGCTTGGCCGACTCTGGGACAGAAGCTTTCTTT. Translating gives CASSLADSGTEAFF.

The chain employs TRBV28 and TRBJ1-5, with 8 bases aligning to TRBD1. The CDR3 is made up of 16 amino acids. Germline CDR1 MDHEN, CDR2 SYDVKM. Unmatched junction bases numbered 3, after V lost 2 bases and J lost 0 bases. CDR3 residues: CASSLRDRNSNQPQHF. As DNA, the CDR3 is TGTGCCAGCAGTTTAAGGGACAGGAATAGCAATCAGCCCCAGCATTTT.

The count of this clone is one. The chain couples TRBV19 to TRBJ2-7; 14 positions agree with TRBD2. The CDR3 contains 20 residues. The V gene's germline CDR1 is LNHDA and CDR2 SQIVND (reference sequence). J was trimmed by 3 bases and V by 4 bases; bases with no gene match: 17. CDR3: CASSTGTSGSFTRPFYEQYF. The CDR3 bases are TGTGCCAGTAGTACCGGGACTAGCGGGAGTTTCACCCGTCCTTTCTACGAGCAGTACTTC.

The count of this clone is one. The chain has TRBV30 and TRBJ2-3, with 7 bases lining up with TRBD1. The trim removed 5 bases at V and 1 base at J, leaving 0 bases unmatched. The CDR3 consists of 12 residues. Germline CDR1 and CDR2: GTSNPN and SVGIG (reference sequence). CDR3 sequence (DNA): TGTGCCTGGGACAGGGGCACAGATACGCAGTATTTT. This translates into CAWDRGTDTQYF.

The table lists this clone with a count of one. The rearrangement uses TRBV6-1 and TRBJ2-4; 7 bases are shared with TRBD2. Trimming at V came to 1 base and at J to 7 bases, leaving 7 bases not matched to a gene. Germline V lookup: CDR1 MNHNS, CDR2 SASEGT. CDR3 length: 15 amino acids. The CDR3 sequence is CASSEVTSKSNIQYF. Written as DNA, the CDR3 is TGTGCCAGCAGTGAAGTGACTAGCAAGTCGAACATTCAGTACTTC.